This T cell receptor beta chain emerged from a study of T cell changes during pregnancy in multiple sclerosis (dated by TCRdb to between 2017 and 2020). At the level of the whole study: Changes in the T cell repertoire over the course of pregnancy were examined in this study in women with multiple sclerosis.

A word on this clone: Its antigen is not yet known. No qualities accompany the bases; no much larger clone lies one base away.

Library prep was done by the immunoSEQ multiplex PCR assay. What TCRdb holds here is the immuneACCESS table cut down to in-frame rearrangements. Part of the clones is not present; checked against another copy, under half of the missing clones reflect an unresolved V gene, and the others are unexplained. The sample has roughly 38,000 clones on record, roughly 92% of them singletons. Of the sample, less than 0.8% is held by the ten largest clones. Here the sequenced sample was CD4+ T cells from peripheral blood mononuclear cells, taken before pregnancy. This sequence was found in a female donor with multiple sclerosis, enrolled in a pregnancy study.

The encoded CDR3 is CASSLGRLAGWDEQFF. In nucleotide form, the sequence is TGTGCCAGCAGCTTAGGGCGGCTAGCGGGATGGGATGAGCAGTTCTTC. Here the chain combines TRBV7-8 and TRBJ2-1; 9 central nucleotides agree with TRBD2. CDR1 SGHVS and CDR2 FQNEAQ were looked up in the germline V gene. Germline trimming: 1 base from V, 8 bases from J; junction bases outside gene matches: 9. The CDR3, from cysteine to phenylalanine, totals 16 residues. Solely the CDR3 DNA is kept, with 48 bases framed from the first base.